This passage covers 2 T cell receptor beta chains from one sample sequenced in a study of shared clonotypes between healthy human individuals. The protocol was immunoSEQ multiplex PCR, while the TCRdb copy is restricted to in-frame clones and leaves out a portion. The data show fewer than 2.5 million clones, over 85% seen once. Sequenced input: naive CD4+ T cells from PBMCs. Documented subset: CD45RA+ positively selected. The receptors here all came from a young man in good health. Some clones in this sample may be carry-over from other donors' samples.

This sequence joins TRBV5-1 and TRBJ1-1; tentatively, D is TRBD1 (6 bases). Germline lookup yields CDR1 SGHRS and CDR2 YFSETQ. The CDR3 is 14 amino acids. V gave up 2 bases and J gave up 1 base, with 9 bases separating them. In DNA form, the CDR3 reads TGCGCCAGCAGCTTTGCGGGGGCGAACACTGAAGCTTTCTTT. Its protein product is CASSFAGANTEAFF.

This clone was detected only a few times. This sample also contains other DNA sequences that code for the same CDR3. V usage is TRBV5-1 and J usage is TRBJ2-6; the D is unclear. The CDR3 has 15 amino acids. Trimming stripped 1 base from V and 1 base from J, with 6 bases between. Germline V gene lookup returns CDR1 SGHRS and CDR2 YFSETQ. The CDR3 DNA sequence: TGCGCCAGCAGCTTGATGGGTTCTGGGGCCAACGTCCTGACTTTC. Protein: CASSLMGSGANVLTF.